The TCR beta chain described here comes from a study of vaccination effects on CD4 cells after COVID-19. V lost 8 bases and J lost 7, with 17 bases in between. Germline loops: CDR1 LNHNV, CDR2 YYDKDF (reference sequence). There are 13 residues in the CDR3. ViraFEST assay sequencing came after antigen-specific CD4+ T cells were expanded with viral peptide pools. Following an approximately eleven-day culture, CD4+ T cells were purified. Each person got two doses of an mRNA SARS-CoV-2 vaccine, BNT162b2 or mRNA-1273. None of these healthy vaccinees had been infected with SARS-CoV-2 before vaccination. Every well got a few million PBMC, which were grown with 8.5 to 10 IU/ml IL-2 and about 9.7 ug/ml peptides. Each culture had half its medium swapped for IL-2 medium on days 3 and 7. In its sample, this clone was seen once. Its antigen is not known. Produced via immunoSEQ multiplex PCR; TCRdb's table is partial and in-frame only. The sample holds fewer than 40,000 clones, approximately 82% seen once.

The sequence derives from a human donor who received a COVID-19 vaccine. Some clones in this sample may be carry-over from other donors' samples. The chain recombines TRBV15 with TRBJ1-2; D is possibly TRBD1 (5 bases). Sequenced here: CD4+ T cells from PBMCs cultured with HCoV-NL63 spike peptides, sampled after COVID-19 vaccination. The CDR3 is CATGQGGSSGYTF. CDR3 nucleotides: TGTGCCACCGGGCAGGGCGGTTCGAGTGGCTACACCTTC.